The 19 T cell receptor beta chains reported below all come from one sample, sequenced in a study of shared clonotypes between healthy human individuals. Assay used: immunoSEQ multiplex PCR; TCRdb lists only in-frame clones, some missing. Of about 2.4 million clones listed, over 85% are singletons. The sample taken for sequencing was naive CD4+ T cells sorted from blood. The subset: CD45RA+ positively selected. These receptors originate from a man aged 18 to 29 in good health.

The V call is TRBV7-2, the J call TRBJ2-1; 8 bases are a match to TRBD1. Germline CDR1 and CDR2: SGHTA and FQGNSA. The CDR3 runs to 15 residues. J was trimmed by 9 bases and V by 3 bases; bases with no gene match: 10. This CDR3 reads CASSLGIAGGGEQFF. For the CDR3, the DNA is TGTGCCAGCAGCTTGGGGATAGCAGGGGGCGGTGAGCAGTTCTTC.

Comment on this clone: This sample also contains other DNA sequences that code for the same CDR3. V gene TRBV19 combines with J gene TRBJ1-1; D uncertain. V lost 1 base, J lost 0 bases, and 6 bases lay in between. CDR1 is LNHDA and CDR2 is SQIVND in the germline V gene (reference sequence). The CDR3 is made up of 14 amino acids. The CDR3 nucleotides read TGTGCCAGTAGTATAGTAGGGCTGAACACTGAAGCTTTCTTT. Protein product: CASSIVGLNTEAFF.

The genes are TRBV6-1 and TRBJ1-4; tentative D call: TRBD1 (6 bases). Germline values: CDR1 MNHNS, CDR2 SASEGT. V was clipped by 8 bases and J by 8 bases, with 18 bases between them. The CDR3 totals 14 residues. This CDR3 is CASSNRDLGEKLFF. The CDR3 nucleotides read TGTGCCAGCTCGAACAGGGACTTAGGGGAAAAACTGTTTTTT.

The chain is built from TRBV5-1 and TRBJ2-1; possible D gene TRBD2, 5 bases. Germline V lookup: CDR1 SGHRS, CDR2 YFSETQ. The CDR3 spans 13 residues. Trimming took 5 bases from V and 9 from J, leaving 15 bases between them. The CDR3 region has the DNA TGCGCCAGCAGTGCGTCGGATGAGGGTGAGCAGTTCTTC. It translates to CASSASDEGEQFF.

Worth noting for this clone: The sample carries other DNA sequences with the same CDR3. V is TRBV5-1 and J is TRBJ2-3, with 13 bases aligning to TRBD2. Germline V gene lookup returns CDR1 SGHRS and CDR2 YFSETQ. The trim removed 3 bases at V and 0 bases at J, leaving 1 base unmatched. The CDR3 covers 16 residues. In DNA form, the CDR3 reads TGCGCCAGCAGCTCGGGACTAGCGGGGAGCACAGATACGCAGTATTTT. Translation gives CASSSGLAGSTDTQYF.

This chain connects TRBV19 to TRBJ1-1; D might be TRBD1 (6 bases). Trimming took off 6 bases at V and 0 bases at J, with 14 bases between the two ends. The V gene's germline CDR1 is LNHDA and CDR2 SQIVND (reference sequence). This CDR3 comprises 15 residues. The CDR3 is CASSHPQGMNTEAFF. The CDR3 bases are TGTGCCAGTAGCCACCCGCAGGGGATGAACACTGAAGCTTTCTTT.

This chain uses TRBV2 with TRBJ2-1; unclear D gene. This CDR3 is 13 amino acids long. Trimming took off 5 bases at V and 8 bases at J, with 13 bases between the two ends. Germline V lookup: CDR1 SNHLY, CDR2 FYNNEI. CDR3 bases: TGTGCCAGCAGTCCTCTTGGGTCCCATGAGCAGTTCTTC. Its protein product is CASSPLGSHEQFF.

The CDR3, as DNA: TGTGCCAGTAGTCCTACCAGGGTCAAGAACTCAGATACGCAGTATTTT. Translated, it gives CASSPTRVKNSDTQYF. The gene calls are TRBV19 and TRBJ2-3; D is perhaps TRBD1 (5 bases). Germline CDR1 is LNHDA and CDR2 is SQIVND (reference sequence). The CDR3 runs to 16 residues. V was shortened by 5 bases and J by 4 bases, with 19 bases between the two germline ends.

V and J are TRBV7-3 and TRBJ2-3; 8 nucleotides align to TRBD1. Per germline, CDR1 SGHTA and CDR2 FQGTGA. This CDR3 has 14 residues. Unmatched junction bases numbered 5, after V lost 5 bases and J lost 4 bases. Here the CDR3 DNA reads TGTGCCAGCAGCATGACAGGGGACGCAGATACGCAGTATTTT. Its translation is CASSMTGDADTQYF.

This rearrangement joins TRBV4-1 to TRBJ2-2; 10 bases are shared with TRBD2. J lost 5 bases, V lost 3 bases, and 15 bases had no gene match. Germline CDR1 and CDR2: MGHRA and YSYEKL. The CDR3 consists of 19 residues. The CDR3 DNA reads TGCGCCAGCAGCCACGCTCTCCAACTAGCGGGGTCCAAGACCGGGGAGCTGTTTTTT. Its protein product is CASSHALQLAGSKTGELFF.

The V and J genes are TRBV18 and TRBJ1-4; 7 nucleotides line up with TRBD1. The germline V gene has CDR1 KGHSH and CDR2 LQKENI. V lost 3 bases and J lost 6; bases outside the gene matches: 7. The CDR3 runs 15 residues. The CDR3 reads CASSPGTAGYEKLFF. CDR3 nucleotide sequence: TGTGCCAGCTCACCGGGGACAGCGGGATATGAAAAACTGTTTTTT.

On this clone itself: The same CDR3 also results from other DNA sequences found in this sample. The gene calls are TRBV6-5 and TRBJ2-7; D possibly matches TRBD1 or TRBD2 (5 bases each). Germline lookup yields CDR1 MNHEY and CDR2 SVGAGI. The length of the CDR3 is 12 residues. Trimming removed 5 bases from V and 2 bases from J, with 7 bases in between. The CDR3 nucleotides are TGTGCCAGCAGTAGGGGAGCCTACGAGCAGTACTTC. The encoded protein is CASSRGAYEQYF.

The chain recombines TRBV30 with TRBJ2-1, with 8 bases lining up with TRBD2. CDR1 and CDR2 (germline): GTSNPN, SVGIG (reference sequence). The CDR3 runs 11 residues. V was pared by 3 bases and J by 10 bases, with 2 bases of the junction left unmatched. CDR3 sequence reads: CAWSPGGEQFF. The DNA of the CDR3 is TGTGCCTGGAGCCCGGGGGGGGAGCAGTTCTTC. Using reference TRBV30 and TRBJ2-1 for the parts outside the CDR3, the full variable domain is SQTIHQWPATLVQPVGSPLSLECTVEGTSNPNLYWYRQAAGRGLQLLFYSVGIGQISSEVPQNLSASRPQDRQFILSSKKLLLSDSGFYLCAWSPGGEQFFGPGTRLTVL.

The chain is built from TRBV5-8 and TRBJ2-7; D is ambiguous. V shed 0 bases and J shed 6 bases, with 7 bases lying between them. The CDR3 length is 12 residues. In germline, CDR1 is SGHTS, CDR2 YDEGEE. The CDR3 region has the DNA TGTGCCAGCAGCTTGGGTTGGAGCGAGCAGTACTTC. Its translation is CASSLGWSEQYF.

The chain carries TRBV11-2 and TRBJ2-1; no definite D call. The CDR3 extends over 16 amino acids. Trimming pared 5 bases from V and 2 bases from J, leaving 16 bases between. Germline-derived CDR1 and CDR2 are SGHAT and FQNNGV. This chain's CDR3 is CASSPSPDRTYNEQFF. The CDR3 DNA reads TGTGCCAGCAGCCCTTCACCGGACCGTACCTACAATGAGCAGTTCTTC.

The J gene is TRBJ1-4, the V gene TRBV28; D unresolved. Germline values: CDR1 MDHEN, CDR2 SYDVKM. V was pared by 8 bases and J by 0 bases, with 10 bases between. The CDR3 consists of 14 residues. CDR3 sequence reads: CASRRSSTNEKLFF. DNA of the CDR3: TGTGCCAGCCGGAGAAGCTCAACTAATGAAAAACTGTTTTTT.

This sequence joins TRBV6-1 and TRBJ1-5; TRBD1 might be the D (6 bases). The length of the CDR3 is 16 residues. V gave up 4 bases and J gave up 0 bases, with 13 bases separating them. CDR1 MNHNS and CDR2 SASEGT come from the germline V gene. CDR3 in DNA: TGTGCCAGCAGTGCCAGGGACACACATAGCAATCAGCCCCAGCATTTT. This encodes CASSARDTHSNQPQHF.

The rearrangement uses TRBV30 and TRBJ2-2; D is unclear. In germline, CDR1 is GTSNPN, CDR2 SVGIG (reference sequence). The CDR3 length is 14 residues. The V end lost 3 bases, the J end lost 1 base, and 9 bases lay between the germline ends. The CDR3 nucleotides are TGTGCCTGGAGGTGGCAGGAGAACACCGGGGAGCTGTTTTTT. Encoded protein: CAWRWQENTGELFF. Using reference TRBV30 and TRBJ2-2 for the parts outside the CDR3, the full variable domain is SQTIHQWPATLVQPVGSPLSLECTVEGTSNPNLYWYRQAAGRGLQLLFYSVGIGQISSEVPQNLSASRPQDRQFILSSKKLLLSDSGFYLCAWRWQENTGELFFGEGSRLTVL.

The chain links TRBV11-3 to TRBJ2-1; D unresolved. V lost 7 bases to trimming and J lost 0 bases, with 22 bases between them. The germline gives CDR1 SGHNT, CDR2 YENEEA. The CDR3 has 18 residues. The CDR3 DNA reads TGTGCCAGCAATCAAAGTTACCACGTTGCGAGCTCCTACAATGAGCAGTTCTTC. Translating it yields CASNQSYHVASSYNEQFF.